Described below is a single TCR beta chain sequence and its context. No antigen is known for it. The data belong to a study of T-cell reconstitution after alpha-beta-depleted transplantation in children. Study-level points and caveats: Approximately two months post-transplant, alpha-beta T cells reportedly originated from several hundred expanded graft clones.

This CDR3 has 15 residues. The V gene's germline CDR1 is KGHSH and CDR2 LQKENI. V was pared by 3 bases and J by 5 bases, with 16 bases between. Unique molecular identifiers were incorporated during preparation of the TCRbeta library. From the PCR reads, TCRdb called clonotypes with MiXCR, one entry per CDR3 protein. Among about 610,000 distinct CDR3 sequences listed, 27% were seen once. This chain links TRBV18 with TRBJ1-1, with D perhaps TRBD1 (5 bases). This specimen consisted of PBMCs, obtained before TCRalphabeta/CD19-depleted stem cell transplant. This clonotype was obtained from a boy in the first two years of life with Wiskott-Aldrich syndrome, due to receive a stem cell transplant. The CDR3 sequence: CASSPLRVFVTEAFF. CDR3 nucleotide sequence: TGTGCCAGCTCACCCCTCAGGGTTTTCGTAACTGAAGCTTTCTTT.